This T cell receptor beta chain was sequenced during a study of OX40 agonist ivuxolimab in advanced cancers. Measured with immunoSEQ multiplex PCR; TCRdb has only the in-frame clones, and not every one. Of some 83,000 clones listed, 90% are singletons. The CDR3 has 12 residues. Germline V lookup: CDR1 WSHSY, CDR2 SAAADI. V was shortened by 3 bases and J by 7 bases, with 4 bases between the two germline ends. The TCR originated in an adult with an advanced solid tumor such as melanoma, head and neck, liver or kidney cancer. This sequence joins TRBV10-2 and TRBJ1-6; D remains ambiguous. The specimen was CD4+ or CD8+ T cells sorted from blood, collected in a trial of the OX40 agonist ivuxolimab. CDR3 protein: CASSDGNSPLHF. The DNA for the CDR3 is TGCGCCAGCAGTGATGGAAATTCACCCCTCCACTTT.